This TCR beta chain was sequenced for a study of response to subunit inactivated influenza vaccine. Findings and caveats of the study: Each seasonal influenza vaccination, the authors suggested, recruits few new T cells.

TCRdb redid the calling of the RT-PCR reads with MiXCR, one entry per CDR3 protein. Altogether about 540,000 distinct CDR3 sequences are present, 11% to 15% being singletons, with the ten largest covering over 8.5%. This CDR3 comprises 16 residues. V was pared by 0 bases and J by 2 bases, with 13 bases between. Germline V lookup: CDR1 SGHRS, CDR2 YFSETQ. Of note for this clonotype: As yet, its antigen is unknown.

The chain recombines TRBV5-1 with TRBJ2-3; tentatively, D is TRBD1 or TRBD2 (5 bases each). The starting material was PBMCs from blood, obtained 12 days after vaccination. The TCR comes from a man between 50 and 59 years old who received an inactivated influenza vaccine. CDR3 loop: CASSLDSGTFTDTQYF. DNA for the CDR3: TGCGCCAGCAGCTTGGATTCGGGGACCTTCACAGATACGCAGTATTTT.